This paragraph covers one T cell receptor (beta chain) sequence. In the study's own analysis: It was from reference gene primer amplification that nucleated cell counts were estimated. TCRdb's table, derived via immunoSEQ multiplex PCR, lists solely in-frame clones and lacks some. The V and J calls and the clone size are those of that table, but D and trimming were determined from the DNA. The sample comprises about 230,000 clones, about 80% of which are singletons, and 7.4% rests with the top ten. The sample originates from a study of blood T cell repertoires in COVID-19. Study in general: Samples of COVID-19 (acute and convalescent) were obtained from the United States, Italy and Spain.

CDR1 is MDHEN, CDR2 SYDVKM, per germline. With 6 bases removed from V and 6 bases from J, the gap between germline ends came to 11 bases. CDR3 length equals 12 residues. The origin of this receptor is a woman aged 45-65 years with acute or convalescent COVID-19. The gene calls are TRBV28 and TRBJ1-1; D gene uncertain. The sample consisted of peripheral blood. Written as DNA, the CDR3 is TGTGCCAGCAGATCTAGTCCACCTGAAGCTTTCTTT. Amino acid sequence: CASRSSPPEAFF.